The 31 T cell receptor beta chains given below trace back to one sample, sequenced in a study of cytomegalovirus exposure and HLA in healthy donors. Primers for the PCR totalled 60 Vbeta and 13 Jbeta. Produced via immunoSEQ multiplex PCR; TCRdb's table is partial and in-frame only. Found here are around 110,000 clones, 79% of them singletons; the top ten hold 3.5% to 4.5%. Material for sequencing was PBMCs. The receptors originated from a man in his thirties or forties in good health and CMV-seropositive.

This chain joins TRBV9 and TRBJ2-7, with D possibly TRBD2 on 5 matching bases. CDR1 and CDR2 (germline): SGDLS, YYNGEE. The V and J ends lost 0 bases and 7 bases respectively, with 17 bases between them. CDR3 length: 15 amino acids. CDR3 DNA sequence: TGTGCCAGCAGCGTAGCTGGCTGGCCTAGGGAGGAGCAGTACTTC. This encodes CASSVAGWPREEQYF.

The rearrangement joins TRBV9 to TRBJ2-1; TRBD2 aligns across 8 bases. V shed 3 bases and J 4 bases; nucleotides not matched to a gene: 6. CDR3 size: 15 residues. Germline CDR1 is SGDLS and CDR2 is YYNGEE. The CDR3 here is CASSARLATYNEQFF. CDR3 nucleotide sequence: TGTGCCAGCAGCGCCCGACTAGCGACTTACAATGAGCAGTTCTTC.

This clone came up a few times. As DNA, the CDR3 is TGTGCCAGCAGCTTAGATTTGGGAGGGTCGGACATTCAGTACTTC. Protein product: CASSLDLGGSDIQYF. The gene calls are TRBV11-3 and TRBJ2-4, with 7 nucleotides matching TRBD2. This CDR3 has 15 amino acids. Germline trimming cut 0 bases from V and 8 bases from J; bases unmatched to any gene: 7. Germline CDR1 is SGHNT and CDR2 is YENEEA. Filled out from reference TRBV11-3 and TRBJ2-4, the complete variable domain reads EAGVVQSPRYKIIEKKQPVAFWCNPISGHNTLYWYLQNLGQGPELLIRYENEEAVDDSQLPKDRFSAERLKGVDSTLKIQPAELGDSAVYLCASSLDLGGSDIQYFGAGTRLSVL.

The chain joins TRBV30 to TRBJ2-5; D is possibly TRBD1 (8 bases). The J call may be wrong; the DNA end is better matched by TRBJ2-7. The CDR3 consists of 13 residues. Germline CDR1 and CDR2: GTSNPN and SVGIG (reference sequence). The DNA for the CDR3 is TGTGCCTGGAGTTATACAGGGGGGGGCGAGCAGTACTTC. As protein: CAWSYTGGGEQYF.

The chain links TRBV28 to TRBJ2-7; D call uncertain. The CDR3 spans 14 residues. Germline V gives CDR1 MDHEN, CDR2 SYDVKM. V was clipped by 3 bases and J by 2 bases, with 11 bases between them. This chain's CDR3 is CASSFLVGAYEQYF. CDR3 nucleotide sequence: TGTGCCAGCAGTTTTTTAGTTGGAGCCTACGAGCAGTACTTC.

V gene TRBV18 combines with J gene TRBJ2-7; the match to TRBD2 covers 7 bases. This CDR3 is 17 amino acids long. Looked up from germline, CDR1 is KGHSH and CDR2 is LQKENI. J was trimmed by 0 bases and V by 3 bases; bases with no gene match: 11. The CDR3 spells CASSPRLAGAGSYEQYF. As DNA, the CDR3 is TGTGCCAGCTCACCCCGACTGGCGGGAGCGGGCTCCTACGAGCAGTACTTC.

This rearrangement joins TRBV23-1 to TRBJ1-5; 10 nucleotides match TRBD1. TRBV23-1 falls under the ORF class, with uncertain function. V was pared by 7 bases and J by 0 bases, with 15 bases of the junction left unmatched. CDR3 length: 19 residues. The CDR3 here is CASTPDRGAPHYSNQPQHF. The CDR3 DNA reads TGCGCCAGCACCCCGGACAGGGGGGCCCCCCACTATAGCAATCAGCCCCAGCATTTT.

This clone was seen more than once but under ten times. The chain couples TRBV5-4 to TRBJ1-1, with D possibly being TRBD1 (6 bases). V was clipped by 4 bases and J by 4 bases, with 17 bases between them. CDR1 SGHNT and CDR2 YYREEE come from the germline V gene (reference sequence). CDR3 length equals 15 residues. The CDR3 protein is CASSPERGGGTEAFF. DNA of the CDR3: TGTGCCAGCAGCCCGGAAAGGGGGGGCGGCACTGAAGCTTTCTTT.

The V gene is TRBV6-5, the J gene TRBJ2-2, with 8 bases fitting TRBD1. V dropped 9 bases and J dropped 7; count of bases not matched to a gene: 13. The CDR3 is 15 residues long. The V gene's germline CDR1 is MNHEY and CDR2 SVGAGI. The CDR3 DNA sequence: TGTGCCAGGCACAGATCCCAGGGGGCAGGCGGGGAGCTGTTTTTT. This encodes CARHRSQGAGGELFF.

V is TRBV7-2 and J is TRBJ2-7, with TRBD1 matching over 8 bases. The CDR3 runs 14 residues. V was clipped by 3 bases and J by 1 base; unmatched bases: 2. From germline, CDR1 is SGHTA and CDR2 FQGNSA. CDR3 sequence: CASSLQGASYEQYF. The CDR3 coding sequence is TGTGCCAGCAGCTTGCAGGGGGCATCCTACGAGCAGTACTTC.

This rearrangement joins TRBV29-1 to TRBJ1-3; 7 nucleotides agree with TRBD1. The CDR3 contains 15 residues. The J segment lost 6 bases and the V segment lost 7 bases, leaving 15 bases of the junction unmatched. CDR1 and CDR2 (germline): SQVTM, ANQGSEA. In nucleotides, the CDR3 is TGCAGCGGAAGTGGACAGGCGGGTAGCGAAAACACCATATATTTT. Translation gives CSGSGQAGSENTIYF.

This clone was detected only once. The V call is TRBV5-1, the J call TRBJ2-1; D might be TRBD1 (6 bases). V lost 4 bases, J lost 0 bases, and 17 bases lay in between. CDR1 and CDR2 from the germline V gene are SGHRS and YFSETQ. The CDR3 sequence is 17 residues long. The CDR3 DNA is TGCGCCAGCAGCCGCGACAGGCCCCATGGCTCCTACAATGAGCAGTTCTTC. Amino acid sequence: CASSRDRPHGSYNEQFF. Together with reference TRBV5-1 and TRBJ2-1, the CDR3 gives the full variable domain: KAGVTQTPRYLIKTRGQQVTLSCSPISGHRSVSWYQQTPGQGLQFLFEYFSETQRNKGNFPGRFSGRQFSNSRSEMNVSTLELGDSALYLCASSRDRPHGSYNEQFFGPGTRLTVL.

The V call is TRBV5-1, the J call TRBJ2-5; the match to TRBD2 covers 8 bases. The CDR3 loop spans 15 amino acids. Unmatched junction bases numbered 6, after V lost 0 bases and J lost 5 bases. Germline CDR1 and CDR2: SGHRS and YFSETQ. CDR3 in DNA: TGCGCCAGCAGCTTGGGGGACGGGAGGGGCGAGACCCAGTACTTC. It specifies CASSLGDGRGETQYF.

The chain combines TRBV9 with TRBJ2-7; TRBD2 agrees at 14 bases. Per germline, CDR1 SGDLS and CDR2 YYNGEE. This CDR3 is built from 17 residues. J was trimmed by 0 bases and V by 4 bases; bases with no gene match: 6. CDR3 loop: CASSPEGLAGDSYEQYF. In nucleotides, the CDR3 is TGTGCCAGCAGCCCAGAGGGACTAGCGGGGGACTCCTACGAGCAGTACTTC.

The sample holds a few counts of this clone. The J gene is TRBJ2-3, the V gene TRBV12-5, with a weak D call TRBD2 (6 bases). This CDR3 comprises 17 residues. Trimming removed 1 base at V and 4 bases at J, with 18 bases between. Germline V gene data show CDR1 as LGHNT and CDR2 as FRNRAP. The CDR3 protein is CASGLGRGGVVADTQYF. The CDR3 nucleotides are TGTGCTAGTGGTTTGGGGAGGGGCGGGGTAGTAGCAGATACGCAGTATTTT.

The V and J genes are TRBV29-1 and TRBJ1-5; TRBD1 agrees at 10 bases. Trimming removed 6 bases from V and 5 bases from J; junction bases left unmatched: 4. Germline values: CDR1 SQVTM, CDR2 ANQGSEA. There are 13 residues in the CDR3. CDR3 coding DNA: TGCAGCGTCTGGACAGGGGGGGATCAGCCCCAGCATTTT. It codes for CSVWTGGDQPQHF.

The chain recombines TRBV29-1 with TRBJ2-1; possibly TRBD2 for D (6 bases). V shed 5 bases and J shed 0 bases, with 11 bases lying between them. CDR3 size: 14 residues. CDR1 is SQVTM and CDR2 is ANQGSEA in the germline V gene. The CDR3 nucleotides are TGCAGCGTTCCGGGACTCAGCTCCTACAATGAGCAGTTCTTC. Its protein product is CSVPGLSSYNEQFF.

The chain has TRBV4-2 and TRBJ2-3, with TRBD2 identical over 10 bases. CDR1 is LGHNA and CDR2 is YNFKEQ in the germline V gene. The CDR3 extends over 15 amino acids. Trimming took 3 bases from V and 1 from J; bases not matched to a gene: 1. The CDR3 spells CASSQTSGRTDTQYF. The CDR3 region has the DNA TGTGCCAGCAGCCAGACTAGCGGGCGCACAGATACGCAGTATTTT.

The chain joins TRBV10-3 to TRBJ2-1; maybe TRBD2 (6 bases). The CDR3 totals 16 residues. CDR1 and CDR2 from the germline V gene are ENHRY and SYGVKD. V was trimmed by 2 bases and J by 7 bases, leaving 18 bases between them. CDR3: CAISEREVRLSNEQFF. The CDR3 DNA is TGTGCCATCAGTGAGAGGGAGGTCCGTCTTAGTAATGAGCAGTTCTTC.

The CDR3 protein is CASGWDSLPLHF. CDR3 nucleotide sequence: TGTGCCAGCGGATGGGACTCCTTACCCCTCCACTTT. The chain is built from TRBV2 and TRBJ1-6; possible D gene TRBD1, 5 bases. Trimming removed 8 bases at V and 12 bases at J, with 14 bases between. Germline values: CDR1 SNHLY, CDR2 FYNNEI. The CDR3 has 12 amino acids.

Regarding this clone: The junction shows a germline mismatch at one end, possibly a read error. This rearrangement joins TRBV5-6 to TRBJ1-2; TRBD1 aligns across 8 bases. The CDR3 runs 15 residues. CDR1 and CDR2 from the germline V gene are SGHDT and YYEEEE. Here the CDR3 reads CASNLKFGTGKGYTF. Written as DNA, the CDR3 is TGTGCCAGCAACTTGAAGTTTGGGACAGGAAAAGGCTACACCTTC.

In this sample, this clone turned up once. The chain uses TRBV5-1 and TRBJ2-1, with 8 nucleotides matching TRBD2. Germline CDR1 and CDR2: SGHRS and YFSETQ. The length of the CDR3 is 15 residues. With V trimmed by 2 bases and J by 2 bases, 3 bases remained unmatched. The CDR3 here is CASSFGGAPYNEQFF. Here the CDR3 DNA reads TGCGCCAGCAGCTTCGGGGGGGCCCCCTACAATGAGCAGTTCTTC.

As DNA, the CDR3 is TGCGCCAGCAGTTCCCTTAAGCTAGCGGGAGACAATGAGCAGTTCTTC. Translation: CASSSLKLAGDNEQFF. The chain has TRBV5-1 and TRBJ2-1; 10 bases line up with TRBD2. This CDR3 is 16 amino acids long. V shed 5 bases and J 5 bases; nucleotides not matched to a gene: 10. The germline gives CDR1 SGHRS, CDR2 YFSETQ.

This rearrangement joins TRBV5-4 to TRBJ2-5, with 12 nucleotides matching TRBD2. Germline CDR1 and CDR2: SGHNT and YYREEE (reference sequence). V lost 2 bases, J lost 2 bases, and 4 bases stayed unmatched. CDR3 length: 16 amino acids. The CDR3 loop reads CASSFGLAGTQETQYF. CDR3 coding DNA: TGTGCCAGCAGCTTTGGACTAGCGGGGACTCAAGAGACCCAGTACTTC.

The genes are TRBV28 and TRBJ2-5; weak D call: TRBD1 (6 bases). The germline gives CDR1 MDHEN, CDR2 SYDVKM. The CDR3 is made up of 14 amino acids. Trimming pared 5 bases from V and 1 base from J, leaving 11 bases between. The CDR3 reads CASSLYRAQETQYF. The CDR3 coding sequence is TGTGCCAGCAGTCTCTACAGGGCCCAAGAGACCCAGTACTTC. The entire variable domain, with the rest obtained from reference TRBV28 and TRBJ2-5, is as follows: DVKVTQSSRYLVKRTGEKVFLECVQDMDHENMFWYRQDPGLGLRLIYFSYDVKMKEKGDIPEGYSVSREKKERFSLILESASTNQTSMYLCASSLYRAQETQYFGPGTRLLVL.

This clone was detected once. This CDR3 reads CASSLPAGNTEAFF. For the CDR3, the DNA is TGTGCCAGCTCACTCCCGGCAGGAAACACTGAAGCTTTCTTT. The V gene is TRBV18, the J gene TRBJ1-1, with D unclear. Germline values: CDR1 KGHSH, CDR2 LQKENI. The CDR3 length is 14 residues. V was pared by 4 bases and J by 2 bases, with 11 bases between.

Comment on this clone: Germline is not matched at one junction end, which may reflect a read error. Distinct nucleotide sequences in the sample also encode this CDR3. The V gene is TRBV11-3, the J gene TRBJ2-7; TRBD2 matches at 7 bases. In germline, CDR1 is SGHNT, CDR2 YENEEA. CDR3 length: 14 residues. The CDR3 sequence: CASSTGTNPIEQYF. In DNA form, the CDR3 reads TGCGCCAGCAGCACCGGGACTAATCCCATCGAGCAGTACTTC.

With regard to this clone: An end of the junction differs from the germline gene, which may be a read error. The chain uses TRBV5-6 and TRBJ2-5; 8 nucleotides agree with TRBD2. The tail of the sequence fits TRBJ2-7 better, so the J call may be wrong. This CDR3 is 13 amino acids long. CDR1 SGHDT and CDR2 YYEEEE come from the germline V gene. The CDR3: CAGSGTRFYEQYF. The CDR3 bases are TGTGCCGGCAGCGGGACTAGATTTTACGAGCAGTACTTC.

V and J are TRBV5-6 and TRBJ2-7; D may be TRBD1 (6 bases). From germline, CDR1 is SGHDT and CDR2 YYEEEE. V lost 0 bases and J 5 bases, leaving 12 bases between the germline ends. The CDR3 extends over 14 amino acids. CDR3 coding DNA: TGTGCCAGCAGCTTGGTGGGGGCATTGGACGAGCAGTACTTC. Its protein is CASSLVGALDEQYF.

This clone was seen a handful of times. This chain uses TRBV7-2 with TRBJ2-5, with TRBD2 matching 8 bases. There are 14 residues in the CDR3. J was trimmed by 7 bases and V by 2 bases; bases with no gene match: 6. Germline V gene sequence: CDR1 SGHTA, CDR2 FQGNSA. CDR3 in DNA: TGTGCCAGCAGCTTAAGGGGGGCGGGGGGGACCCAGTACTTC. Its translation: CASSLRGAGGTQYF.

The chain links TRBV10-2 to TRBJ2-7; TRBD1 matches at 8 bases. Germline loops: CDR1 WSHSY, CDR2 SAAADI. V gave up 7 bases and J gave up 0 bases; unmatched junction bases: 11. CDR3 size: 16 residues. CDR3 nucleotides: TGCGCCAGCACCGGACTCGACAGGGGCATCTCCTACGAGCAGTACTTC. This encodes CASTGLDRGISYEQYF.